The 10 T cell receptor beta chains below were found in one sample sequenced in a study of shared clonotypes between healthy human individuals. This table comes from immunoSEQ multiplex PCR, and its TCRdb copy is limited to in-frame clones, with some not included. This table holds about 2,500,000 clones, around 94% found once. Sample: naive CD4+ T cells sorted from blood. Subset given: CD45RA+ positively selected. All receptors derive from a man in his late teens or twenties in good health.

This chain links TRBV19 with TRBJ1-1; 9 bases line up with TRBD1. V lost 4 bases, J lost 9 bases, and 9 bases stayed unmatched. The CDR3 spans 14 residues. CDR1 LNHDA and CDR2 SQIVND come from the germline V gene (reference sequence). In DNA form, the CDR3 reads TGTGCCAGTAGTACGTCCCGGGACAGGGTACAAGCTTTCTTT. It yields the protein CASSTSRDRVQAFF.

The chain carries TRBV28 and TRBJ1-1; D call uncertain. This CDR3 comprises 13 residues. Germline V lookup: CDR1 MDHEN, CDR2 SYDVKM. Between the trimmed V and J ends, which lost 7 bases and 6 bases, there was a span of 15 bases. The CDR3 region has the DNA TGTGCCAGCACCACTCCAGGTCGACCTGAAGCTTTCTTT. It encodes CASTTPGRPEAFF. The variable domain in full, with the rest retrieved from reference TRBV28 and TRBJ1-1, is DVKVTQSSRYLVKRTGEKVFLECVQDMDHENMFWYRQDPGLGLRLIYFSYDVKMKEKGDIPEGYSVSREKKERFSLILESASTNQTSMYLCASTTPGRPEAFFGQGTRLTVV.

V is TRBV7-9 and J is TRBJ2-7; TRBD1 agrees at 7 bases. V was clipped by 5 bases and J by 6 bases; unmatched bases: 13. The CDR3 is 15 residues long. Germline CDR1 and CDR2: SEHNR and FQNEAQ (reference sequence). CDR3 nucleotide sequence: TGTGCCAGCAGCGTATCGGGACAGTCGGCTATCGAGCAGTACTTC. This codes for CASSVSGQSAIEQYF. Together with reference TRBV7-9 and TRBJ2-7, the CDR3 gives the full variable domain: DTGVSQNPRHKITKRGQNVTFRCDPISEHNRLYWYRQTLGQGPEFLTYFQNEAQLEKSRLLSDRFSAERPKGSFSTLEIQRTEQGDSAMYLCASSVSGQSAIEQYFGPGTRLTVT.

This clone has just one count. The gene calls are TRBV21-1 and TRBJ2-7. TRBV21-1 is termed a pseudogene. The CDR3 is made up of 8 amino acids. The CDR3 loop reads CASRNLRF. CDR3 coding DNA: TGTGCCAGCAGGAATCTCCGATTC.

The chain uses TRBV11-2 and TRBJ2-5; 11 nucleotides agree with TRBD2. Germline CDR1 and CDR2: SGHAT and FQNNGV. This CDR3 contains 16 residues. Unmatched junction bases numbered 7, after V lost 5 bases and J lost 2 bases. The DNA of the CDR3 is TGTGCCAGCAGCCGAAGGGTAGCGGGGGGGCAAGAGACCCAGTACTTC. Its protein is CASSRRVAGGQETQYF. The complete variable domain, with remaining parts taken from reference TRBV11-2 and TRBJ2-5, reads EAGVAQSPRYKIIEKRQSVAFWCNPISGHATLYWYQQILGQGPKLLIQFQNNGVVDDSQLPKDRFSAERLKGVDSTLKIQPAKLEDSAVYLCASSRRVAGGQETQYFGPGTRLLVL.

This chain joins TRBV5-8 and TRBJ2-2, with D hard to call. The V and J ends lost 2 bases and 7 bases respectively, with 15 bases between them. The CDR3 has 15 amino acids. Per the germline V gene, CDR1 is SGHTS and CDR2 is YDEGEE. CDR3 in amino acids: CASSLGQPKDGELFF. DNA for the CDR3: TGTGCCAGCAGCTTAGGCCAGCCTAAGGACGGGGAGCTGTTTTTT. The full variable domain, in which reference TRBV5-8 and TRBJ2-2 provide the parts outside the CDR3, is EAGVTQSPTHLIKTRGQQATLRCSPISGHTSVYWYQQALGLGLQFLLWYDEGEERNRGNFPPRFSGRQFPNYSSELNVNALELEDSALYLCASSLGQPKDGELFFGEGSRLTVL.

This clone showed up just a few times. V usage is TRBV7-2 and J usage is TRBJ1-2; 8 bases match TRBD1. Germline CDR1 and CDR2: SGHTA and FQGNSA. The V gene end was trimmed by 5 bases and the J gene end by 4 bases; junction bases not matched to a gene: 9. The CDR3 covers 15 residues. The CDR3 sequence: CASSPSSDRVYGYTF. For the CDR3, the DNA is TGTGCCAGCAGCCCTAGTTCGGACAGGGTCTATGGCTACACCTTC.

This chain links TRBV11-1 with TRBJ1-6; 7 bases match TRBD1. Germline V gene sequence: CDR1 SGHAT, CDR2 FQDESV (reference sequence). J gave up 10 bases and V 5 bases, and 8 bases lay outside the gene matches. The CDR3 is made up of 14 amino acids. The CDR3 coding sequence is TGTGCCAGCAGCCCCCGGACAGGCTCCTCACCCCTCCACTTT. Translating it yields CASSPRTGSSPLHF.

The J gene is TRBJ2-1, the V gene TRBV5-1; 16 bases line up with TRBD2. Trimming removed 5 bases from V and 8 bases from J; junction bases left unmatched: 13. Germline V gives CDR1 SGHRS, CDR2 YFSETQ. The CDR3 is 18 residues long. CDR3 bases: TGCGCCAGCAGTCGACCAGGGACTAGCGGGAGGGCGCTGGATGAGCAGTTCTTC. This gives the protein CASSRPGTSGRALDEQFF.

The CDR3 here is CASSGAGTVNQPQHF. The CDR3, as DNA: TGTGCCAGTAGTGGGGCCGGGACAGTCAATCAGCCCCAGCATTTT. V usage is TRBV19 and J usage is TRBJ1-5, with 7 positions matching TRBD1. J was trimmed by 3 bases and V by 5 bases; bases with no gene match: 7. From germline, CDR1 is LNHDA and CDR2 SQIVND (reference sequence). The CDR3 extends over 15 amino acids.